Below are 12 T cell receptor beta chains sequenced from a single sample in a study of technical replicates of blood from a few donors. Libraries were prepared by immunoSEQ multiplex PCR; TCRdb keeps only in-frame clonotypes and omits some of them. The sample consists of around 50,000 clones, roughly 94% of them appearing once. Sequencing was done on a sample of T cells isolated from PBMCs. These receptors all stem from a human donor in good health.

The chain has TRBV6-5 and TRBJ2-7, with TRBD1 matching over 10 bases. The CDR3 is made up of 14 amino acids. The ends lost 5 bases at V and 6 bases at J; junction bases unmatched: 7. CDR1 MNHEY and CDR2 SVGAGI come from the germline V gene. The DNA for the CDR3 is TGTGCCAGCAGTGCCCCGGGACAGGGGACCGAGCAGTACTTC. It specifies CASSAPGQGTEQYF.

V is TRBV11-2 and J is TRBJ2-1; no firm D call. V gave up 0 bases and J gave up 0 bases, with 6 bases separating them. The germline gives CDR1 SGHAT, CDR2 FQNNGV. This CDR3 comprises 15 residues. CDR3 amino acids: CASSLEASSYNEQFF. The CDR3 coding sequence is TGTGCCAGCAGCTTAGAAGCGAGCTCCTACAATGAGCAGTTCTTC.

This chain joins TRBV29-1 and TRBJ1-2; 7 positions match TRBD1. Germline-derived CDR1 and CDR2 are SQVTM and ANQGSEA. The CDR3 runs 13 residues. After removal of 7 bases from V and 3 bases from J, the junction contained 8 bases not matched to a gene. The CDR3 is CSARQGWDYGYTF. The CDR3 coding sequence is TGCAGCGCTCGACAGGGATGGGACTATGGCTACACCTTC.

The chain links TRBV11-2 to TRBJ2-7, with D possibly TRBD2 on 5 matching bases. The CDR3 extends over 16 amino acids. V was clipped by 1 base and J by 2 bases, with 15 bases between them. Looked up from germline, CDR1 is SGHAT and CDR2 is FQNNGV. Here the CDR3 reads CASSLGRDLSPYEQYF. Written as DNA, the CDR3 is TGTGCCAGCAGCTTAGGCCGGGATCTATCCCCCTACGAGCAGTACTTC.

The chain joins TRBV7-9 to TRBJ1-5; TRBD1 agrees at 9 bases. V dropped 1 base and J dropped 0; count of bases not matched to a gene: 7. This CDR3 comprises 18 residues. Per germline, CDR1 SEHNR and CDR2 FQNEAQ (reference sequence). The CDR3 nucleotides read TGTGCCAGCAGCTTAGGACCGCTGGGACAGGGTAGCAATCAGCCCCAGCATTTT. Protein sequence: CASSLGPLGQGSNQPQHF.

This clone was recorded once. The chain uses TRBV7-9 and TRBJ1-1, with 7 bases aligning to TRBD1. Germline assignment: CDR1 SEHNR and CDR2 FQNEAQ (reference sequence). The V and J ends lost 3 bases and 3 bases, in that order; junction bases with no gene match: 4. This CDR3 has 14 amino acids. The CDR3 sequence is CASSLTGIYTEAFF. CDR3 DNA sequence: TGTGCCAGCAGCTTGACAGGGATTTACACTGAAGCTTTCTTT.

The sample holds a few counts of this clone. This chain links TRBV18 with TRBJ1-1, with D unclear. The CDR3 covers 12 residues. V was clipped by 6 bases and J by 0 bases, with 5 bases between them. The germline gives CDR1 KGHSH, CDR2 LQKENI. CDR3 region: CASSTMNTEAFF. The CDR3 DNA reads TGTGCCAGCTCCACTATGAACACTGAAGCTTTCTTT.

The chain has TRBV5-4 and TRBJ2-2; possibly TRBD1 for D (5 bases). This CDR3 region has 15 residues. V dropped 1 base and J dropped 0 bases, with 7 bases sitting between them. CDR1 is SGHNT, CDR2 YYREEE, per germline (reference sequence). The CDR3 sequence is CASSLLGANTGELFF. In DNA form, the CDR3 reads TGTGCCAGCAGCTTGTTAGGGGCGAACACCGGGGAGCTGTTTTTT.

This clone is a singleton in its sample. This chain connects TRBV5-1 to TRBJ2-2; D gene ambiguous. Germline assignment: CDR1 SGHRS and CDR2 YFSETQ. The CDR3 loop spans 14 amino acids. The V end was cut by 5 bases, the J end by 2 bases, with 10 bases between. The CDR3 bases are TGCGCCAGCAGGCCAAGCTATAACACCGGGGAGCTGTTTTTT. It translates to CASRPSYNTGELFF.

The chain recombines TRBV6-6 with TRBJ2-5, with D unresolved. Germline CDR1 is MNHNY and CDR2 is SVGAGI (reference sequence). V lost 0 bases and J lost 2, with 7 bases in between. This CDR3 contains 14 residues. CDR3 nucleotide sequence: TGTGCCAGCAGTTACTCGGGCAGTCAAGAGACCCAGTACTTC. Its translation: CASSYSGSQETQYF.

This chain links TRBV7-3 with TRBJ2-1; 13 positions match TRBD2. V dropped 5 bases and J dropped 8; count of bases not matched to a gene: 9. Germline CDR1 is SGHTA and CDR2 is FQGTGA. The CDR3 runs 16 residues. This CDR3 is CASSARLAGGVDEQFF. CDR3 nucleotides: TGTGCCAGCAGCGCCCGACTAGCGGGGGGTGTGGATGAGCAGTTCTTC.

This chain links TRBV6-5 with TRBJ2-3; D possibly corresponds to TRBD2 (5 bases). Germline CDR1 reads MNHEY; CDR2 reads SVGAGI. This CDR3 is 14 amino acids long. V lost 4 bases, J lost 2 bases, and 10 bases lay in between. CDR3 DNA: TGTGCCAGCAGTTCCGGGATTATCACAGATACGCAGTATTTT. This sequence encodes CASSSGIITDTQYF.